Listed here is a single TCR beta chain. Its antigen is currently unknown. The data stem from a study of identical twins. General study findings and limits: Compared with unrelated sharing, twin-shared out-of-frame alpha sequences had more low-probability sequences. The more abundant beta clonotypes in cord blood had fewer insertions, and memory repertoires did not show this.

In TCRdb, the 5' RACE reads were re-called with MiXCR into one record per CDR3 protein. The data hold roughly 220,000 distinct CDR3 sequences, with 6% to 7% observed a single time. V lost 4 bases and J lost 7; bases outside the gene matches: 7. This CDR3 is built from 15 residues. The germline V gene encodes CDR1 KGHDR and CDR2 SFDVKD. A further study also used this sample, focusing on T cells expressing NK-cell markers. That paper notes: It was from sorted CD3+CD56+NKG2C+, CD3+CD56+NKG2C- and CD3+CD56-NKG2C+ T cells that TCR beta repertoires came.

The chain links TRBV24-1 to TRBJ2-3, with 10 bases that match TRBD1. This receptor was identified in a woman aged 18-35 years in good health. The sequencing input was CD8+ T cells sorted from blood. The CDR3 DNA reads TGTGCCACCAGTGAGGGGGACAGGGGCGCCTATACGCAGTATTTT. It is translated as CATSEGDRGAYTQYF.